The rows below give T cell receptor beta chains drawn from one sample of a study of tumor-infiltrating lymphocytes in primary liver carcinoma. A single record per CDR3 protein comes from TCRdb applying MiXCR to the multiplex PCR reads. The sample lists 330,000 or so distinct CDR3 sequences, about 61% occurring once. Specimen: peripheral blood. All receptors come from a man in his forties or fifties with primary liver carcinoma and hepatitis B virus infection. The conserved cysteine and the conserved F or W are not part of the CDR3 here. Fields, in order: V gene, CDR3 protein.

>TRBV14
ASSRDSTTLNYGYT
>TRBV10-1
ASSETWTGGQF
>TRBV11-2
ASSQAGGGANTRELF
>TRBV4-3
ASSGSVSSYDEQF
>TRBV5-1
ASSLEQGRWEKLF
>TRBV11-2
ASSSGTELTKNIQY
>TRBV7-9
ASSPGQVGYGYT
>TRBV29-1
SATPYNEQF
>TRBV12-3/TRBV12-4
ASINVAGGRSEQF
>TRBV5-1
ASRRDYATYEQY
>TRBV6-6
ASSYVTSGNEQF
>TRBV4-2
DSSPGLRGEAQY
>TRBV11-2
ASSLVWSDTDTQY
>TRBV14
ASSQDRGYEQY
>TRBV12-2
AGNLARVTGGARNEQF
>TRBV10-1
AHKQAKLDQPQH
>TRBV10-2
ASSYPTSGAYNEQF
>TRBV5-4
ASSPGLAGILRETQY
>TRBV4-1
ASSQDIQCLWQNYGYT
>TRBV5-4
ASSAELATGELF
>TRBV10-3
AISESPEQGGGYT
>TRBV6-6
ASSYSALAPEQF
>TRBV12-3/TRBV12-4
ASSFGTAGDEQY
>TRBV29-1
SVDPSGLPPRYEQF
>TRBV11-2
ASSLILVGTGELF
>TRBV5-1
ASSLAASYNERF
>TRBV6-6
VSSTGQGTNTGELF
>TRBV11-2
ASSKNWDTGELF
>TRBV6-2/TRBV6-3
ASRRSGRFPREEKLF
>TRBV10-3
AISPQGYGQY
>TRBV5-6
ASSLGVMGLAGEYNEQF
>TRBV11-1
VSRSGTETYEQY
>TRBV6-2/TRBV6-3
ASSYQREYFDNEQF
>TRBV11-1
AGSNQGDQPQH
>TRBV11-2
ASSSQGAVYIDTQY
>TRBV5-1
ASSLVPSGTGNEQF
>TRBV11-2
ASSLPAAVFYGYT
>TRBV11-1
ASSSSESAYIEQF
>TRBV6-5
ASSYSTTGETQY
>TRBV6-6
ASSYFGLAANTGELF
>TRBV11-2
ARSPAGASYNEQF
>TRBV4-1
ASNSEYNTGELF
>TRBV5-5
ASSLAGASGRYNEQF
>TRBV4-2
ASSQTGERGPNEQF
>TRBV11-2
SSSLTSGTLSYEEY
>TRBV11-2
PSSPSTGNTTC
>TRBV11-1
AGSLSGSHDQF
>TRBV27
ASSFLPSSYNEQF
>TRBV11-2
TSSLQQGRADTQY
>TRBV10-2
ASREAGYSNQPQH
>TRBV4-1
ASSRPGGGFSPLH
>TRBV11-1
ASSPLVGEVESQY
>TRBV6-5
ASSYPLPGRKGYEQY
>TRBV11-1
DSSPAVNNLYNEQF
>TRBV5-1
ASSTDTETQY
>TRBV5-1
ASSARESGELF
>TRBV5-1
ASSLDREGTEAF
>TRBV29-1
SVVRGLGTEAF
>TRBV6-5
ASSQGTEQAF
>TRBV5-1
ASCLAAGTALGNTIY